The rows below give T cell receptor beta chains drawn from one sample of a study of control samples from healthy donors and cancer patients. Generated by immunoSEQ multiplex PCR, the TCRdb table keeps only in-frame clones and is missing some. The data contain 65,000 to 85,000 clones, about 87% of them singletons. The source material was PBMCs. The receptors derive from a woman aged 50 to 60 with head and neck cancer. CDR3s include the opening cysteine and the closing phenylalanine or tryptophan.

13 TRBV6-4 CASSERSNTEAFF
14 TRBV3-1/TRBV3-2 CASSPRGRMTEAFF
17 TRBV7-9 CASSAQDGFSGANVLTF
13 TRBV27 CASSLKSFQPQHF
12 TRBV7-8 CASSLADRRQYF
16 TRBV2 CASRTPLGLNPYEQYF
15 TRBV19 CASRLFRGANYGYTF
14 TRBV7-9 CASSHAGGGQPQHF
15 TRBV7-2 CASSQIRNPNTEAFF
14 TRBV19 CASTPTVKKAEAFF
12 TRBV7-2 CASSFPNQPQHF
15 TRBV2 CASTLDRGGENIQYF
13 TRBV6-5 CASITSGANVLTF
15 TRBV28 CASRQQGSGANVLTF
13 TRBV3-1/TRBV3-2 CASSHSVHYEQYF
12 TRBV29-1 CSADRANTEAFF
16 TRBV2 CASSEAGAGSYNEQFF
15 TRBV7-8 CASKSLAVSTDTQYF
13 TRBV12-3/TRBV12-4 CASSFRGNERAFF
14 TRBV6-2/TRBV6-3 CASSCGGGRDEQFF
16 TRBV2 CASSPGTGFSSYEQYF
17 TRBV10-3 CAIASTWGSGGDNEQFF
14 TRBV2 CASNGLYSNQPQHF
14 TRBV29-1 CSAPKGGRDTEAFF
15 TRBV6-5 CASSKSGGLYNEQFF
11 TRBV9 CASSIPGNHTF
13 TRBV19 CASSGSTTDTQYF